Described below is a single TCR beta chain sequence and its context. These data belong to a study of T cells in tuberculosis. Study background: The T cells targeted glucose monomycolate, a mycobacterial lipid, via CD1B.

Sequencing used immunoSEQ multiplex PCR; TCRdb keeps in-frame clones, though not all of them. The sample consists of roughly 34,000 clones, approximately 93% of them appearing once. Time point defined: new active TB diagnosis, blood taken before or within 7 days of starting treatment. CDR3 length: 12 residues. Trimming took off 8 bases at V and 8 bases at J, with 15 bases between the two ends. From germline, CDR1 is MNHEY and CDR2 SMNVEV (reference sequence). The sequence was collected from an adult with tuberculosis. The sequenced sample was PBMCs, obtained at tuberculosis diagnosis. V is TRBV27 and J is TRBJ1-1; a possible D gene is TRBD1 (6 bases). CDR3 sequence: CASSTGSGEAFF. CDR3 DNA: TGTGCCAGCTCGACAGGTTCGGGGGAAGCTTTCTTT.